A single sample is the source of the 2 T cell receptor beta chains below, sequenced in a study of type 1 and type 2 diabetes patients. The PCR template was genomic DNA. A primer set of 30 forward and 13 reverse primers amplified the CDR3. A single record per CDR3 protein comes from TCRdb applying MiXCR to the multiplex PCR reads. Of under 300,000 distinct CDR3 sequences listed, 40% to 50% are singletons. Sequenced sample: peripheral blood mononuclear cells (PBMCs). The source of these receptors is a man aged 18 to 29 with type 2 diabetes.

This chain joins TRBV19 and TRBJ1-4; tentative D call: TRBD1 (5 bases). The CDR3 contains 15 residues. The V end lost 3 bases, the J end lost 5 bases, and 13 bases lay between the germline ends. The germline V gene encodes CDR1 LNHDA and CDR2 SQIVND (reference sequence). CDR3 DNA: TGTGCCAGTAGTATGGTGGGGCGACGGAATGAAAAACTGTTTTTT. Residues: CASSMVGRRNEKLFF.

The rearrangement links TRBV7-8 to TRBJ2-7; D is undetermined. The ends were cut back, 3 bases at V and 6 bases at J, with 6 bases in the middle. Looked up from germline, CDR1 is SGHVS and CDR2 is FQNEAQ. The CDR3 has 11 amino acids. CDR3 in amino acids: CASSFIGEQYF. In nucleotides, the CDR3 is TGTGCCAGCAGCTTTATTGGCGAGCAGTACTTC.